These T cell receptor beta chains were read from a single sample in a study of cytomegalovirus exposure and HLA in healthy donors. Profiling relied on immunoSEQ multiplex PCR, and the TCRdb table lists in-frame clones only, not all of them. The table gives about 74,000 clones; the top ten clones make up 7.5% of it. Input material: PBMCs. Receptors were obtained from a female donor in good health and CMV-seropositive. CDR3s include the opening cysteine and the closing phenylalanine or tryptophan. D genes are given only for firm matches.

CASSFGDRVYEQYF	TGTGCCAGCAGTTTCGGAGACAGGGTCTACGAGCAGTACTTC	TRBV27	TRBJ2-7	TRBD1
CASQGGQANEKLFF	TGTGCCAGTCAGGGAGGCCAAGCTAATGAAAAACTGTTTTTT	TRBV6-1	TRBJ1-4	NA
CASSLQGGNTGELFF	TGTGCCAGCAGCTTACAGGGTGGAAACACCGGGGAGCTGTTTTTT	TRBV13	TRBJ2-2	NA
CASSFGQGQETQYF	TGTGCCAGCAGCTTTGGACAGGGACAAGAGACCCAGTACTTC	TRBV11-2	TRBJ2-5	TRBD1
CASRVGGTGGYEQYF	TGTGCCAGCAGGGTGGGGGGGACAGGGGGCTACGAGCAGTACTTC	TRBV6-5	TRBJ2-7	TRBD1
CASSQVTSGRANTEAFF	TGCGCCAGCAGCCAAGTGACTTCGGGCAGGGCGAACACTGAAGCTTTCTTT	TRBV4-1	TRBJ1-1	NA
CASSENLGGEKLFF	TGTGCCAGCAGTGAAAACCTTGGGGGGGAAAAACTGTTTTTT	TRBV2	TRBJ1-4	NA
CASSQGGAYEQYF	TGTGCCAGCAGTCAGGGTGGGGCCTACGAGCAGTACTTC	TRBV5-5	TRBJ2-7	NA
CASSLEGGHGYTF	TGCGCCAGCAGCTTAGAGGGAGGGCATGGCTACACCTTC	TRBV5-1	TRBJ1-2	NA
CASSSSGRSFHQGRYEQYF	TGTGCCAGCAGTTCTTCCGGGCGGTCCTTTCATCAGGGCCGCTACGAGCAGTACTTC	TRBV28	TRBJ2-7	NA
CASSADRGGRTEAFF	TGTGCCAGCAGTGCGGACAGGGGTGGTAGGACTGAAGCTTTCTTT	TRBV6-5	TRBJ1-1	TRBD1
CASSSGGGLDQPQHF	TGTGCCAGCAGCTCAGGCGGGGGGCTCGATCAGCCCCAGCATTTT	TRBV7-9	TRBJ1-5	NA
CASSQELADYNEQFF	TGCGCCAGCAGCCAAGAACTAGCGGATTACAATGAGCAGTTCTTC	TRBV4-3	TRBJ2-1	TRBD2
CASSQGGSWTYGYTF	TGTGCCAGCAGCCAAGGCGGGAGTTGGACCTATGGCTACACCTTC	TRBV4-2	TRBJ1-2	NA
CASSLGTRADRGRFFEQFF	TGCGCCAGCAGCTTGGGAACACGAGCGGACAGGGGGCGCTTCTTTGAGCAGTTCTTC	TRBV5-1	TRBJ2-1	TRBD1
CAWSVRTGGSEKLFF	TGTGCCTGGAGTGTAAGGACAGGGGGTAGTGAAAAACTGTTTTTT	TRBV30	TRBJ1-4	TRBD1
CASSESQGLNGYTF	TGTGCCAGCAGTGAATCACAGGGGTTAAATGGCTACACCTTC	TRBV6-1	TRBJ1-2	TRBD1
CASRQDRGYSNQPQHF	TGTGCCAGTAGACAGGACAGAGGGTATAGCAATCAGCCCCAGCATTTT	TRBV19	TRBJ1-5	NA
CASTLAGAFTDTQYF	TGTGCCAGCACACTAGCGGGGGCATTCACAGATACGCAGTATTTT	TRBV7-2	TRBJ2-3	TRBD2
CASSLGPSGNNEQFF	TGCGCCAGCAGCTTGGGCCCTAGCGGGAACAATGAGCAGTTCTTC	TRBV5-1	TRBJ2-1	TRBD2
CASGLAGFTDTQYF	TGCGCCAGTGGACTAGCGGGGTTTACAGATACGCAGTATTTT	TRBV10-2	TRBJ2-3	TRBD2
CASSRGQGTEAFF	TGTGCCAGCAGTCGTGGACAGGGCACTGAAGCTTTCTTT	TRBV28	TRBJ1-1	TRBD1
CASSIPGGPSTDTQYF	TGTGCCAGTAGTATCCCCGGGGGGCCCTCCACAGATACGCAGTATTTT	TRBV19	TRBJ2-3	NA
CASSRVQGGTEAFF	TGTGCCAGCAGCAGAGTCCAGGGAGGGACTGAAGCTTTCTTT	TRBV5-6	TRBJ1-1	NA
CASSLTSGGAREQFF	TGTGCCAGCAGTTTAACCAGCGGGGGGGCGCGTGAGCAGTTCTTC	TRBV28	TRBJ2-1	TRBD2
CAWSPLVDGTDTQYF	TGTGCCTGGAGTCCTCTTGTAGATGGCACAGATACGCAGTATTTT	TRBV30	TRBJ2-3	NA
CASSVELGSHGYTF	TGTGCCAGCAGCGTAGAGTTGGGCTCTCATGGCTACACCTTC	TRBV9	TRBJ1-2	NA
CASRPEGARNYGYTF	TGTGCCAGCAGACCAGAGGGGGCTCGAAACTATGGCTACACCTTC	TRBV28	TRBJ1-2	TRBD1
CACQRQGTEAFF	TGTGCCTGCCAAAGACAGGGTACTGAAGCTTTCTTT	TRBV30	TRBJ1-1	TRBD1
CASTPGTGVSNQPQHF	TGTGCCAGTACCCCTGGGACAGGGGTTAGCAATCAGCCCCAGCATTTT	TRBV19	TRBJ1-5	TRBD1
CASSSWVGQGPYEQYF	TGTGCCAGCAGCTCCTGGGTGGGACAGGGGCCCTACGAGCAGTACTTC	TRBV5-4	TRBJ2-7	TRBD1
CASSEGATYEQYF	TGTGCCAGCAGTGAAGGGGCAACCTACGAGCAGTACTTC	TRBV25-1	TRBJ2-7	NA
CASSQDTGAREAFF	TGCGCCAGCAGCCAAGATACCGGGGCGCGGGAGGCTTTCTTT	TRBV4-1	TRBJ1-1	NA
CATVGTGFTANYGYTF	TGTGCCACCGTCGGGACAGGTTTTACAGCTAACTATGGCTACACCTTC	TRBV28	TRBJ1-2	TRBD1
CASSARSGTGELFF	TGTGCCAGCAGCGCGCGATCAGGGACCGGGGAGCTGTTTTTT	TRBV9	TRBJ2-2	NA
CAWSAAHSGAEQFF	TGTGCCTGGAGTGCCGCCCACTCCGGAGCTGAGCAGTTCTTC	TRBV30	TRBJ2-1	NA
CASSLGERHNEQFF	TGTGCCAGCAGCTTAGGGGAGCGGCACAATGAGCAGTTCTTC	TRBV11-2	TRBJ2-1	NA
CASSSGVAGGPYNEQFF	TGTGCCAGCAGCTCCGGGGTAGCGGGGGGGCCATACAATGAGCAGTTCTTC	TRBV27	TRBJ2-1	TRBD2
CASSVGAGRNEKLFF	TGTGCCAGCAGCGTAGGGGCAGGCCGTAATGAAAAACTGTTTTTT	TRBV9	TRBJ1-4	NA
CASSYRTVATNEKLFF	TGTGCCAGCAGCTACAGGACGGTTGCAACTAATGAAAAACTGTTTTTT	TRBV7-2	TRBJ1-4	NA
CASSLGGTGGSPNEKLFF	TGTGCCAGCAGCTTAGGAGGGACAGGAGGTTCCCCTAATGAAAAACTGTTTTTT	TRBV13	TRBJ1-4	TRBD1
CASSGQQGAGTEAFF	TGTGCCAGCAGCGGTCAACAGGGGGCGGGCACTGAAGCTTTCTTT	TRBV9	TRBJ1-1	TRBD1
CASSPDRGMLNTEAFF	TGTGCCAGCTCACCTGATCGAGGGATGTTGAACACTGAAGCTTTCTTT	TRBV18	TRBJ1-1	NA
CASIEFGLHTEAFF	TGTGCCAGCATCGAATTTGGGCTTCACACTGAAGCTTTCTTT	TRBV5-6	TRBJ1-1	NA
CASNSAGGMQYF	TGTGCCAGCAACTCGGCGGGAGGTATGCAGTACTTC	TRBV28	TRBJ2-7	TRBD2
CASSLSRDRYTDTQYF	TGTGCCAGCAGCCTGTCCAGGGACAGGTACACAGATACGCAGTATTTT	TRBV5-6	TRBJ2-3	TRBD1
CASKRDRVLQETQYF	TGTGCCAGCAAACGGGACAGGGTACTTCAAGAGACCCAGTACTTC	TRBV6-5	TRBJ2-5	TRBD1
CASSLGLSNYEQYF	TGCGCCAGCAGCTTGGGGCTTTCCAACTACGAGCAGTACTTC	TRBV5-1	TRBJ2-7	NA
CASSSLFGGPGNEQFF	TGTGCCAGCAGCTCCCTTTTCGGGGGGCCCGGGAATGAGCAGTTCTTC	TRBV11-2	TRBJ2-1	NA
CASSRRETTNEKLFF	TGTGCCAGTAGTAGGAGGGAAACAACTAATGAAAAACTGTTTTTT	TRBV19	TRBJ1-4	NA
CASSETLSNGELFF	TGTGCCAGTAGCGAAACTCTCTCCAACGGGGAGCTGTTTTTT	TRBV19	TRBJ2-2	NA
CASSAYGGAYNEQFF	TGTGCCAGCAGTGCCTACGGGGGAGCCTACAATGAGCAGTTCTTC	TRBV9	TRBJ2-1	NA
CASSPGRNRGSYNSPLHF	TGTGCCAGTAGTCCAGGGCGTAACAGGGGTTCCTATAATTCACCCCTCCACTTT	TRBV19	TRBJ1-6	TRBD1
CASSRTGRDYTF	TGTGCCAGCAGTCGGACAGGGAGGGACTACACCTTC	TRBV27	TRBJ1-2	TRBD1
CAISESNQGGAFF	TGTGCCATCAGTGAGTCGAATCAGGGTGGTGCTTTCTTT	TRBV10-3	TRBJ1-1	NA
CASSHRGGYEQYF	TGTGCCAGCAGCCACCGAGGCGGCTACGAGCAGTACTTC	TRBV9	TRBJ2-7	NA
CASSNVGGTEAFF	TGTGCCAGCAGCAACGTCGGGGGAACTGAAGCTTTCTTT	TRBV5-6	TRBJ1-1	NA
CATDAGTYEQYF	TGTGCCACCGACGCAGGGACCTACGAGCAGTACTTC	TRBV19	TRBJ2-7	NA
CASSSQTLVIYNEQFF	TGTGCCAGCAGTTCTCAAACACTAGTCATCTACAATGAGCAGTTCTTC	TRBV27	TRBJ2-1	NA
CASSGGGLYGYTF	TGTGCCAGCAGTGGCGGAGGTCTCTATGGCTACACCTTC	TRBV2	TRBJ1-2	NA